These 18 T cell receptor beta chains were sequenced from one sample in a study of T-cell memory formation after mild COVID-19. TCRdb re-analysed the 5' RACE reads in MiXCR, keeping a single row per CDR3 protein. The sample shows around 200,000 distinct CDR3 sequences, under 30% of them seen only once. The specimen was PBMCs or a T cell subset sorted from them (not recorded which). These receptors originate from an adult woman who had mild COVID-19 (a few samples of this study predate the infection). Cell type and time point are not known.

This clonotype has a handful of counts. This chain links TRBV30 with TRBJ1-5; D is possibly TRBD1 (5 bases). The CDR3 is made up of 13 amino acids. Germline CDR1 GTSNPN, CDR2 SVGIG (reference sequence). V lost 0 bases and J lost 6, with 9 bases in between. The CDR3 protein is CAWSVEGSQPQHF. In nucleotides, the CDR3 is TGTGCCTGGAGTGTAGAGGGGAGTCAGCCCCAGCATTTT.

This clonotype was observed a handful of times. V usage is TRBV20-1 and J usage is TRBJ1-5, with TRBD1 as a possible D gene (5 bases). V gave up 0 bases and J gave up 6 bases, with 6 bases separating them. Germline V gene sequence: CDR1 DFQATT, CDR2 SNEGSKA (reference sequence). The CDR3 spans 12 residues. The CDR3 reads CSARDGGQPQHF. The CDR3 bases are TGCAGTGCTAGAGATGGGGGTCAGCCCCAGCATTTT.

The chain recombines TRBV4-1 with TRBJ2-7; possibly TRBD2 for D (5 bases). This CDR3 has 16 residues. The germline V gene has CDR1 MGHRA and CDR2 YSYEKL. V was shortened by 3 bases and J by 0 bases, with 15 bases between the two germline ends. The CDR3 here is CASSHLRTLFSYEQYF. CDR3 nucleotides: TGCGCCAGCAGCCATTTAAGGACTCTTTTCTCCTACGAGCAGTACTTC.

This clonotype appeared a few times. The chain is built from TRBV20-1 and TRBJ2-5; 9 nucleotides line up with TRBD1. This CDR3 is 13 amino acids long. Germline assignment: CDR1 DFQATT and CDR2 SNEGSKA (reference sequence). The junction had 3 bases not matched to a gene; V was cut back by 5 bases and J by 2 bases. CDR3 DNA: TGCAGTGCTCCAGGGACAGGGCAAGAGACCCAGTACTTC. Translating it yields CSAPGTGQETQYF.

The rearrangement links TRBV24-1 to TRBJ1-1; maybe TRBD1 (6 bases). The length of the CDR3 is 13 residues. V lost 0 bases and J 8 bases, leaving 9 bases between the germline ends. CDR1 and CDR2 (germline): KGHDR, SFDVKD. The CDR3 is CATSDLTTGEAFF. As DNA, the CDR3 is TGTGCCACCAGTGATTTGACCACAGGGGAAGCTTTCTTT.

A few counts support this clonotype. The rearrangement links TRBV7-6 to TRBJ2-2, with D possibly TRBD1 on 6 matching bases. Deletions cut 5 bases from V and 2 bases from J, with 18 bases between. The CDR3 consists of 17 residues. CDR1 SGHVS and CDR2 FNYEAQ come from the germline V gene. CDR3 nucleotides: TGTGCCAGCAGCGCAACAGCCGGACAGATTAACACCGGGGAGCTGTTTTTT. Residues: CASSATAGQINTGELFF.

This clonotype was detected a few times. Mismatch with germline at one junction end may stem from a read error. V usage is TRBV24-1 and J usage is TRBJ2-1; 7 bases map to TRBD2. CDR1 KGHDR and CDR2 SFDVKD come from the germline V gene. The CDR3 runs to 12 residues. In DNA form, the CDR3 reads TGTGCCACCAGTGAGCACGGACTAGGAATTCTCTTC. Amino acid sequence: CATSEHGLGILF.

This clonotype came up a few times. J is TRBJ1-6 and V is TRBV12-3 or TRBV12-4; TRBD1 agrees at 9 bases. Germline trimming cut 7 bases from V and 8 bases from J; bases unmatched to any gene: 9. The length of the CDR3 is 15 residues. CDR3 residues: CASTPGQGTYSPLHF. The CDR3 coding sequence is TGTGCCAGCACCCCTGGACAGGGGACCTATTCACCCCTCCACTTT.

J is TRBJ2-2 and V is TRBV7-3, with a tentative D call TRBD2 (6 bases). The CDR3 totals 15 residues. Trimming stripped 5 bases from V and 9 bases from J, with 19 bases between. CDR1 SGHTA and CDR2 FQGTGA come from the germline V gene. CDR3 sequence reads: CASSPRGGTMRELFF. The CDR3 DNA sequence: TGTGCCAGCAGCCCCCGTGGCGGGACCATGAGGGAGCTGTTTTTT.

The count of this clonotype is one. The chain combines TRBV24-1 with TRBJ2-1; TRBD2 matches 13 bases. CDR1 and CDR2 from the germline V gene are KGHDR and SFDVKD. This CDR3 contains 16 residues. J gave up 5 bases and V 3 bases, and 3 bases lay outside the gene matches. The CDR3 sequence is CATSDPGLAGNNEQFF. The CDR3 DNA reads TGTGCCACCAGTGATCCGGGACTAGCGGGAAACAATGAGCAGTTCTTC.

This clonotype came up a few times. J is TRBJ2-1 and V is TRBV4-2; D gene uncertain. V was trimmed by 1 base and J by 7 bases, leaving 5 bases between them. The CDR3 has 12 amino acids. Germline CDR1 reads LGHNA; CDR2 reads YNFKEQ. CDR3 nucleotides: TGTGCCAGCAGCCAAGCGGGTAATGAGCAGTTCTTC. This encodes CASSQAGNEQFF.

This chain joins TRBV7-3 and TRBJ2-1; D is tentatively TRBD1 or TRBD2 (5 bases each). CDR3 length: 16 amino acids. Trimming shortened V by 4 bases and J by 8 bases, and 21 bases separated the two germline ends. Germline CDR1 is SGHTA and CDR2 is FQGTGA. The CDR3 coding sequence is TGTGCCAGCAGCTCCGGACTGTCCAGGGTTGTCGATGAGCAGTTCTTC. The encoded protein is CASSSGLSRVVDEQFF. The full variable domain, with the rest looked up from reference TRBV7-3 and TRBJ2-1, is GAGVSQTPSNKVTEKGKYVELRCDPISGHTALYWYRQSLGQGPEFLIYFQGTGAADDSGLPNDRFFAVRPEGSVSTLKIQRTERGDSAVYLCASSSGLSRVVDEQFFGPGTRLTVL.

This chain links TRBV18 with TRBJ2-2; D unclear. Germline V gene sequence: CDR1 KGHSH, CDR2 LQKENI. The length of the CDR3 is 18 residues. V lost 0 bases to trimming and J lost 0 bases, with 14 bases between them. The CDR3 spells CASSPPSKGTTNTGELFF. CDR3 coding DNA: TGTGCCAGCTCACCACCGAGCAAGGGAACTACGAACACCGGGGAGCTGTTTTTT.

CDR3 coding DNA: TGTGCCACCAGTGCGGCGGATGAAAAACTGTTTTTT. It codes for CATSAADEKLFF. The chain carries TRBV24-1 and TRBJ1-4; D not certain. The length of the CDR3 is 12 residues. Germline V gene data show CDR1 as KGHDR and CDR2 as SFDVKD. V lost 5 bases, J lost 6 bases, and 6 bases lay in between.

This chain connects TRBV24-1 to TRBJ2-3, with D perhaps matching TRBD1 or TRBD2 (6 bases each). Germline lookup yields CDR1 KGHDR and CDR2 SFDVKD. This CDR3 spans 12 amino acids. V was cut by 9 bases and J by 4 bases, with 10 bases left in between. In DNA form, the CDR3 reads TGTGCCACCTCGAGGGGGGCAGATACGCAGTATTTT. It is translated as CATSRGADTQYF.

The J gene is TRBJ2-1, the V gene TRBV11-3, with 7 bases aligning to TRBD2. This CDR3 has 16 residues. Unmatched junction bases numbered 13, after V lost 5 bases and J lost 6 bases. CDR1 and CDR2 from the germline V gene are SGHNT and YENEEA. This CDR3 reads CASSHLGGSRSNEQFF. The CDR3 nucleotides are TGTGCCAGCAGCCATCTGGGCGGGAGTAGGAGCAATGAGCAGTTCTTC.

V usage is TRBV25-1 and J usage is TRBJ2-3, with D tentatively TRBD1 (6 bases). The CDR3 has 12 residues. Germline loops: CDR1 MGHDK, CDR2 SYGVNS. V lost 10 bases and J lost 3, with 11 bases in between. The DNA of the CDR3 is TGTGCCACGACAGGTCTTACAGATACGCAGTATTTT. Its protein is CATTGLTDTQYF.

The J gene is TRBJ1-3, the V gene TRBV12-3 or TRBV12-4; D is unresolved. This CDR3 comprises 15 residues. Between the trimmed V and J ends, which lost 1 base and 4 bases, there was a span of 11 bases. This CDR3 reads CASSLEARSGNTIYF. In DNA form, the CDR3 reads TGTGCCAGCAGTTTAGAGGCCAGGTCGGGAAACACCATATATTTT.